Below, one T cell receptor (beta chain) is given with its context. The data are from a study of CD8 T cells in Susac syndrome. Sequencing of TCR beta was performed on blood CD8+ and CD4+ T cells. With random hexamers, 0.5 to 1 ug RNA was reverse transcribed. Each CDR3 protein is one row after TCRdb ran MiXCR on the immunoSEQ multiplex PCR reads. The sample lists approximately 170,000 distinct CDR3 sequences, roughly 95% seen once, with more than 0.11% in the top ten. This CDR3 contains 17 residues. The source is a human donor in good health. Specimen: CD4+ T cells from PBMCs. The J gene is TRBJ2-3, the V gene TRBV1; no check of the table's D call, TRBD2, against the DNA was made. TRBV1 is noted as a pseudogene. The CDR3 spells CTSSQDPIAGLTDTQYF. The CDR3, as DNA: TGCACCAGCAGCCAAGATCCCATTGCGGGACTTACAGATACGCAGTATTTT.